Listed below are T cell receptor beta chains from one sample, sequenced in a study of PD-1 blockade in classical Hodgkin lymphoma. Data came from immunoSEQ multiplex PCR; TCRdb stores just in-frame clones and leaves some out. The table includes about 90,000 clones, roughly nine tenths detected once. The source was peripheral blood mononuclear cells (PBMCs), collected before the second cycle of nivolumab. The receptors come from a human donor with classical Hodgkin lymphoma. Both conserved end residues are part of each CDR3. D genes are given only for firm matches. Where a row states a size, it is once, few, many or the class of an expanded clone; other rows omit it.

TRBV5-5	TRBD1	TRBJ1-5	-	CASSWGRGEQPQHF	TGTGCCAGCTCCTGGGGCAGGGGGGAACAGCCCCAGCATTTT
TRBV6-1	-	TRBJ2-1	-	CASRRQGLFDEQFF	TGTGCCAGCAGAAGACAGGGACTCTTCGACGAGCAGTTCTTC
TRBV4-1	-	TRBJ1-2	few	CASSQALGGIYGYTF	TGCGCCAGCAGCCAGGCATTAGGGGGTATCTATGGCTACACCTTC
TRBV18	TRBD2	TRBJ2-2	-	CASSPPGLAGQDNTGELFF	TGTGCCAGCTCACCCCCGGGACTAGCGGGCCAGGACAACACCGGGGAGCTGTTTTTT
TRBV7-2	TRBD1	TRBJ2-7	-	CASSSGQGAIRKYF	TGTGCCAGCAGCTCGGGACAGGGGGCAATACGGAAATACTTC
TRBV5-1	-	TRBJ2-5	once	CASSLGAGSQQETQYF	TGCGCCAGCAGCTTGGGGGCAGGGTCACAACAAGAGACCCAGTACTTC
TRBV11-2	-	TRBJ1-5	-	CASSLLPGDQPQHF	TGTGCCAGCAGCTTACTGCCTGGAGATCAGCCCCAGCATTTT
TRBV9	-	TRBJ2-3	-	CASSVGGGGLDTQYF	TGTGCCAGCAGCGTAGGAGGGGGGGGCCTGGATACGCAGTATTTT
TRBV6-4	-	TRBJ1-3	-	CASSEIAGNTIYF	TGTGCCAGCAGTGAGATAGCTGGAAACACCATATATTTT
TRBV18	-	TRBJ2-6	-	CASSPRYSRAGANVLTF	TGTGCCAGCTCACCGCGTTACTCAAGGGCTGGGGCCAACGTCCTGACTTTC
TRBV6-1	-	TRBJ2-1	-	CASSLSTRYGEQFF	TGTGCCAGCAGCTTGTCGACGCGGTACGGTGAGCAGTTCTTC
TRBV18	-	TRBJ1-1	-	CASSPATEAFF	TGTGCCAGCTCACCGGCCACTGAAGCTTTCTTT
TRBV19	TRBD1	TRBJ1-1	-	CASRGVRGLGTEAFF	TGTGCCAGTAGAGGCGTCAGGGGGCTCGGCACTGAAGCTTTCTTT
TRBV6-6	TRBD1	TRBJ1-5	once	CASRAGQGWQPQHF	TGTGCCAGCAGAGCAGGACAGGGGTGGCAGCCCCAGCATTTT
TRBV29-1	TRBD1	TRBJ2-1	-	CSVDRDRGPREQFF	TGCAGCGTCGACCGCGACAGGGGCCCAAGGGAGCAGTTCTTC
TRBV28	-	TRBJ1-2	few	CASSLVQEPKKDGYTF	TGTGCCAGCAGTCTAGTACAGGAACCCAAGAAGGATGGCTACACCTTC
TRBV29-1	-	TRBJ2-2	once	CSVRAETGELFF	TGCAGCGTTCGTGCCGAGACCGGGGAGCTGTTTTTT
TRBV4-2	TRBD2	TRBJ2-1	-	CASSQAGTSDPSYNEQFF	TGTGCCAGCAGCCAGGCCGGGACTAGCGACCCCTCCTACAATGAGCAGTTCTTC
TRBV10-2	TRBD2	TRBJ2-7	-	CASSLAGVVEQYF	TGCGCCAGTTCTCTAGCGGGAGTGGTAGAGCAGTACTTC
TRBV28	TRBD1	TRBJ2-5	-	CASSPTGGGETQYF	TGTGCCAGCAGCCCGACAGGGGGCGGAGAGACCCAGTACTTC
TRBV19	-	TRBJ1-1	-	CASSYLYSNTEAFF	TGTGCCAGTAGCTATCTTTATTCGAACACTGAAGCTTTCTTT
TRBV13	-	TRBJ1-1	-	CASSLGLLQNTEAFF	TGTGCCAGCAGCTTAGGCCTCCTCCAGAACACTGAAGCTTTCTTT
TRBV6-5	-	TRBJ1-5	-	CASSYSWGSNQPQHF	TGTGCCAGCAGTTACTCGTGGGGTAGCAATCAGCCCCAGCATTTT
TRBV10-3	-	TRBJ1-4	-	CAIPTSLPSNEKLFF	TGTGCCATCCCTACCAGCCTTCCATCTAATGAAAAACTGTTTTTT
TRBV6-6	-	TRBJ1-5	-	CASSWTTDYQPQHF	TGTGCCAGCAGTTGGACGACAGATTATCAGCCCCAGCATTTT
TRBV28	TRBD1	TRBJ1-2	-	CASSPGTGYPAVTF	TGTGCCAGCAGCCCCGGGACAGGGTACCCAGCTGTCACCTTC
TRBV5-4	TRBD2	TRBJ2-1	few	CASSSGGLASYNEQFF	TGTGCCAGCAGCTCGGGGGGTCTAGCCTCCTACAATGAGCAGTTCTTC
TRBV6-5	-	TRBJ1-5	-	CASSYSQYSNQPQHF	TGTGCCAGCAGTTACAGTCAGTATAGCAATCAGCCCCAGCATTTT
TRBV4-1	-	TRBJ1-5	-	CASSQGAGQPQHF	TGCGCCAGCAGCCAGGGGGCAGGGCAGCCCCAGCATTTT
TRBV6-5	-	TRBJ2-5	-	CASRPILRQETQYF	TGTGCCAGCAGACCTATATTACGGCAAGAGACCCAGTACTTC
TRBV6-6	TRBD1	TRBJ1-4	-	CASSYRQGGDEKLFF	TGTGCCAGCAGTTACCGCCAGGGGGGCGATGAAAAACTGTTTTTT
TRBV7-9	-	TRBJ2-3	-	CASSLEGLGDTQYF	TGTGCCAGCAGCTTAGAAGGCTTAGGAGATACGCAGTATTTT
TRBV9	TRBD1	TRBJ1-3	-	CASSAGQGYTIYF	TGTGCCAGCAGCGCCGGACAGGGGTACACCATATATTTT
TRBV19	-	TRBJ1-6	-	CASSTPVEGNSPLHF	TGTGCCAGTAGTACCCCCGTCGAAGGGAATTCACCCCTCCACTTT
TRBV14	-	TRBJ2-7	-	CASSQAGGYEQYF	TGTGCCAGCAGCCAAGCAGGAGGGTACGAGCAGTACTTC
TRBV4-1	TRBD2	TRBJ2-1	-	CASSPASGVLNEQFF	TGCGCCAGCAGCCCAGCTAGCGGGGTCCTAAATGAGCAGTTCTTC
TRBV7-9	-	TRBJ2-5	-	CASSLEEGLETQYF	TGTGCCAGCAGCTTAGAGGAGGGGTTGGAGACCCAGTACTTC
TRBV7-8	TRBD2	TRBJ2-3	-	CASSLGLAGTDTQYF	TGTGCCAGCAGCTTAGGTCTAGCGGGGACAGATACGCAGTATTTT
TRBV5-4	-	TRBJ1-2	-	CASSFSGGDYGYTF	TGTGCCAGCAGCTTTTCGGGGGGTGACTATGGCTACACCTTC
TRBV27	TRBD1	TRBJ1-5	-	CASSLSIKGQGVSVQPQHF	TGTGCCAGCAGTTTATCGATTAAAGGACAGGGGGTCTCCGTACAGCCCCAGCATTTT
TRBV4-2	-	TRBJ2-5	once	CASSQGEPGLQETQYF	TGTGCCAGCAGCCAAGGTGAACCGGGACTCCAAGAGACCCAGTACTTC
TRBV2	-	TRBJ1-2	-	CASSERGEYGYTF	TGTGCCAGCAGTGAACGGGGCGAATATGGCTACACCTTC
TRBV4-1	-	TRBJ1-3	-	CASSQGRGNTIYF	TGCGCCAGCAGCCAAGGGCGGGGAAACACCATATATTTT
TRBV2	-	TRBJ1-1	once	CASSAPGASGNTEAFF	TGTGCCAGCAGTGCCCCAGGTGCGAGCGGAAACACTGAAGCTTTCTTT
TRBV27	-	TRBJ1-1	-	CASSFSGENTEAFF	TGTGCCAGCAGTTTCTCGGGGGAGAACACTGAAGCTTTCTTT
TRBV6-1	-	TRBJ2-7	-	CGPGYYEQYF	TGTGGCCCAGGTTACTACGAGCAGTACTTC
TRBV4-1	-	TRBJ2-4	-	CASSQGGLAKNIQYF	TGCGCCAGCAGCCAAGGGGGACTAGCCAAAAACATTCAGTACTTC
TRBV5-1	-	TRBJ2-1	-	CASSLIPQGPSSYNEQFF	TGCGCCAGCAGCTTGATCCCGCAGGGGCCGTCATCCTACAATGAGCAGTTCTTC
TRBV19	-	TRBJ2-7	-	CASSPTGTQVGEQYF	TGTGCCAGTAGTCCAACCGGGACACAGGTCGGCGAGCAGTACTTC
TRBV18	-	TRBJ2-7	-	CASSSAGAEQYF	TGTGCCAGCTCAAGCGCAGGGGCCGAGCAGTACTTC
TRBV5-8	-	TRBJ2-2	-	CASSFRLGDGELFF	TGTGCCAGCAGCTTTCGGTTAGGAGACGGGGAGCTGTTTTTT
TRBV30	-	TRBJ2-2	-	CAWSVRWGSNTGELFF	TGTGCCTGGAGTGTACGGTGGGGCTCGAACACCGGGGAGCTGTTTTTT
TRBV7-3	TRBD1	TRBJ1-1	-	CASSADRDTEAFF	TGTGCCAGCAGCGCCGACAGGGATACTGAAGCTTTCTTT
TRBV12-5	TRBD2	TRBJ2-1	-	CASVAGESNEQFF	TGTGCTAGTGTTGCGGGGGAGAGCAATGAGCAGTTCTTC